A single sample gave rise to the 3 T cell receptor beta chains below, sequenced in a study of blood T cell repertoires in COVID-19. Measured with immunoSEQ multiplex PCR; TCRdb has only the in-frame clones, and not every one. The profile shows roughly 400,000 clones, approximately 90% of them singletons. Sequences were obtained from PBMCs or T cells enriched from blood (not recorded which). The receptor set was obtained from a woman aged 18 to 35 who had been exposed to COVID-19.

This chain links TRBV4-3 with TRBJ2-1; D is perhaps TRBD2 (5 bases). The CDR3 spans 17 residues. Per the germline V gene, CDR1 is LGHNA and CDR2 is YSLEER. V dropped 1 base and J dropped 2 bases, with 15 bases sitting between them. CDR3 residues: CASSQVYNRGTYNEQFF. CDR3 nucleotide sequence: TGCGCCAGCAGCCAAGTGTACAACCGGGGAACCTACAATGAGCAGTTCTTC.

V usage is TRBV5-1 and J usage is TRBJ2-3; 7 nucleotides align to TRBD1. V shed 5 bases and J 5 bases; nucleotides not matched to a gene: 14. Germline V gene sequence: CDR1 SGHRS, CDR2 YFSETQ. CDR3 length: 16 amino acids. The CDR3 DNA sequence: TGCGCCAGCAGGATTGGCTACAGGGGATTGAAAGATACGCAGTATTTT. Translation gives CASRIGYRGLKDTQYF. Together with reference TRBV5-1 and TRBJ2-3, the CDR3 gives the full variable domain: KAGVTQTPRYLIKTRGQQVTLSCSPISGHRSVSWYQQTPGQGLQFLFEYFSETQRNKGNFPGRFSGRQFSNSRSEMNVSTLELGDSALYLCASRIGYRGLKDTQYFGPGTRLTVL.

The chain couples TRBV5-4 to TRBJ2-7, with TRBD2 matching 8 bases. The CDR3 contains 18 residues. J lost 6 bases, V lost 1 base, and 18 bases had no gene match. From germline, CDR1 is SGHNT and CDR2 YYREEE (reference sequence). In nucleotides, the CDR3 is TGTGCCAGCAGCTTGTTCCCATCAGGGGCCGGGAGGGGGAGCGAGCAGTACTTC. Protein: CASSLFPSGAGRGSEQYF.